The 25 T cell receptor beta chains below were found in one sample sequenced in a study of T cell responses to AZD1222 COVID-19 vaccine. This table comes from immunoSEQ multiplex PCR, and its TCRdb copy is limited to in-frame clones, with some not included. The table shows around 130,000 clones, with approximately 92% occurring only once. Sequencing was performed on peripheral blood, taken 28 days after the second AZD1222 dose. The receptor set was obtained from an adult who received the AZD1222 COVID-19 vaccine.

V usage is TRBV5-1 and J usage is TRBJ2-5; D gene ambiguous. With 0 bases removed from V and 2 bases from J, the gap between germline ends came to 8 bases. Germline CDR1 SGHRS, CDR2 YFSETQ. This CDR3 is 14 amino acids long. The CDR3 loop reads CASSLGVLQETQYF. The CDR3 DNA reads TGCGCCAGCAGCTTGGGGGTCTTACAAGAGACCCAGTACTTC.

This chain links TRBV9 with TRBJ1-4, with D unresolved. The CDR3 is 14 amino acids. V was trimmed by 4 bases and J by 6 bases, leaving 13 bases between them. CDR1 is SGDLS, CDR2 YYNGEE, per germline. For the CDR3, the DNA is TGTGCCAGCAGCCCCGCCGGGAGGTATGAAAAACTGTTTTTT. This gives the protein CASSPAGRYEKLFF.

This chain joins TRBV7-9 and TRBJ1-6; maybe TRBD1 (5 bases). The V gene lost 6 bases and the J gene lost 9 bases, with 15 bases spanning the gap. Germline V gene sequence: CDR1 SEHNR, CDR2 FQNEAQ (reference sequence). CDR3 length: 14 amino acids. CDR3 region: CASSSLPGSSPLHF. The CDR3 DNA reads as TGTGCCAGCAGTTCTCTCCCAGGGAGTTCACCCCTCCACTTT.

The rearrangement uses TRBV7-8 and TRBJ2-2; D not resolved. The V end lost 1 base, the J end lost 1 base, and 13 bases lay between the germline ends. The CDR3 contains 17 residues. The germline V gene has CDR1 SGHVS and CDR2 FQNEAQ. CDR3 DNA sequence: TGTGCCAGCAGCTTAGGGGTGGCGATCCGGAACACCGGGGAGCTGTTTTTT. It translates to CASSLGVAIRNTGELFF.

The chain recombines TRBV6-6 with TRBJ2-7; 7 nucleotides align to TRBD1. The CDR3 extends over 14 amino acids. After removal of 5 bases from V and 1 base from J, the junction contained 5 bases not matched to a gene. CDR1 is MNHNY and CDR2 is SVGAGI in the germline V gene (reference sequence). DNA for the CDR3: TGTGCCAGCAGTGAGACAGGGAAATCCTACGAGCAGTACGTC. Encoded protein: CASSETGKSYEQYV.

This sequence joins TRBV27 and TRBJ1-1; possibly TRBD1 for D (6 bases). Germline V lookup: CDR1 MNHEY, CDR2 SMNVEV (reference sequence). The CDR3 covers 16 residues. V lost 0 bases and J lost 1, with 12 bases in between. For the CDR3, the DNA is TGTGCCAGCAGTTTATCTGTGACAGGATCGAACACTGAAGCTTTCTTT. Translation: CASSLSVTGSNTEAFF.

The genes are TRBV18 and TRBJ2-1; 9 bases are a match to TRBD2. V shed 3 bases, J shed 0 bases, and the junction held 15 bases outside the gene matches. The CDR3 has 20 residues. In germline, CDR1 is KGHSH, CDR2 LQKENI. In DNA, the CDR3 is TGTGCCAGCTCACCCGCTCTAGGCGGCGGGGGGGCTAGCTCCTACAATGAGCAGTTCTTC. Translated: CASSPALGGGGASSYNEQFF.

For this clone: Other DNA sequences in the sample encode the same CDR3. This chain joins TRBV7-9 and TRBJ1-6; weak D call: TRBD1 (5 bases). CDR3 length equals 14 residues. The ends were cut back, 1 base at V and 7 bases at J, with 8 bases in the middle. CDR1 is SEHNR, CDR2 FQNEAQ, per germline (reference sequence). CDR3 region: CASSLGQLNSPLHF. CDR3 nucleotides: TGTGCCAGCAGCTTAGGACAGCTCAATTCACCCCTCCACTTT.

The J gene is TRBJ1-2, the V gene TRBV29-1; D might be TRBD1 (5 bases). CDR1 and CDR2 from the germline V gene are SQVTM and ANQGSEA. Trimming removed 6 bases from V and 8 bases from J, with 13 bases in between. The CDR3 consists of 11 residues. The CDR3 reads CSVPKGQGYTF. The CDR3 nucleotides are TGCAGCGTCCCAAAGGGGCAGGGCTACACCTTC.

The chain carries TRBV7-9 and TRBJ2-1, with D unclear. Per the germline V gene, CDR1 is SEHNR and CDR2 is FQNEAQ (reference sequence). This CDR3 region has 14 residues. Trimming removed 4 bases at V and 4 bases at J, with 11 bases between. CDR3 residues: CASSWVSMYNEQFF. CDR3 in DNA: TGTGCCAGCAGCTGGGTCTCTATGTACAATGAGCAGTTCTTC.

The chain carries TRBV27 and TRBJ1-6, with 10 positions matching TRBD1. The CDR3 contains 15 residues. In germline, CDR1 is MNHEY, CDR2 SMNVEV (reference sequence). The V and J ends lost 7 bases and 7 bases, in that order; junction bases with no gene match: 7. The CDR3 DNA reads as TGTGCCAGCACCGGACAGGGGGGTTTGAATTCACCCCTCCACTTT. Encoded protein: CASTGQGGLNSPLHF.

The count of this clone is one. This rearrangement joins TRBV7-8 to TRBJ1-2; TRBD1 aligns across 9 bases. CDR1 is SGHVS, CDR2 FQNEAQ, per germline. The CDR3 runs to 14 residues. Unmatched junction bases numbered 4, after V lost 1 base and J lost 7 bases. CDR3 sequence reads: CASSLGGQGFGYTF. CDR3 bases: TGTGCCAGCAGCTTAGGAGGACAGGGGTTTGGCTACACCTTC.

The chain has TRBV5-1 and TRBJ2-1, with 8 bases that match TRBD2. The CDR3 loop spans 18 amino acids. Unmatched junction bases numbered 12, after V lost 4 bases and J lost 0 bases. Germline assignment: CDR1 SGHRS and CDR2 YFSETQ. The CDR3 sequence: CASSPGTRPLSSYNEQFF. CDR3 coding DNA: TGCGCCAGCAGCCCCGGGACTAGGCCCCTTAGCTCCTACAATGAGCAGTTCTTC.

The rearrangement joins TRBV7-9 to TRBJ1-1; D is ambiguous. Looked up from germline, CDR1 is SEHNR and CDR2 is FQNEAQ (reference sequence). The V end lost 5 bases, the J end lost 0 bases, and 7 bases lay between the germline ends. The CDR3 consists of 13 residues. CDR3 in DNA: TGTGCCAGCAGCCAACAGTTGAACACTGAAGCTTTCTTT. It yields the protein CASSQQLNTEAFF. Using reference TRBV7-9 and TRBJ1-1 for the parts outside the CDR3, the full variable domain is DTGVSQNPRHKITKRGQNVTFRCDPISEHNRLYWYRQTLGQGPEFLTYFQNEAQLEKSRLLSDRFSAERPKGSFSTLEIQRTEQGDSAMYLCASSQQLNTEAFFGQGTRLTVV.

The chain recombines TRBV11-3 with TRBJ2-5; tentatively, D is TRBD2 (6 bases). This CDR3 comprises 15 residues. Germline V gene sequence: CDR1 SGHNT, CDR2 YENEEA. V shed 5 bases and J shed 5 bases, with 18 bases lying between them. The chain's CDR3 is CASSASGDSKETQYF. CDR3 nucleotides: TGTGCCAGCAGCGCCTCCGGGGACTCCAAGGAGACCCAGTACTTC. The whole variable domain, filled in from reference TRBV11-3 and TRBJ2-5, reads EAGVVQSPRYKIIEKKQPVAFWCNPISGHNTLYWYLQNLGQGPELLIRYENEEAVDDSQLPKDRFSAERLKGVDSTLKIQPAELGDSAVYLCASSASGDSKETQYFGPGTRLLVL.

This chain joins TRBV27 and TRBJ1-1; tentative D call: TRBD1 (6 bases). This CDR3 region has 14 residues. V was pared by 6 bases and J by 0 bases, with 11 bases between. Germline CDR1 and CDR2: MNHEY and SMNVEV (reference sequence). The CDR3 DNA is TGTGCCAGCAGGGGCGGGACAATGAACACTGAAGCTTTCTTT. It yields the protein CASRGGTMNTEAFF.

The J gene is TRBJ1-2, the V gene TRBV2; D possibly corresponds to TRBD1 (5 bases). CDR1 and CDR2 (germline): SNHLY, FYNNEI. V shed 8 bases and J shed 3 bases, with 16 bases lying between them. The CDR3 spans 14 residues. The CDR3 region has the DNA TGTGCCAGCGATAACGACAGTGAATACTATGGCTACACCTTC. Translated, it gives CASDNDSEYYGYTF.

DNA of the CDR3: TGTGCCAGCAGCCCAAGTTACTCTGGAAACACCATATATTTT. This gives the protein CASSPSYSGNTIYF. V and J are TRBV3-1 (or the pseudogene TRBV3-2) and TRBJ1-3; no reliable D call. This CDR3 is 14 amino acids long. Germline V gene lookup returns CDR1 LGHDT and CDR2 YNNKEL (reference sequence). V lost 4 bases and J 0 bases, leaving 7 bases between the germline ends.

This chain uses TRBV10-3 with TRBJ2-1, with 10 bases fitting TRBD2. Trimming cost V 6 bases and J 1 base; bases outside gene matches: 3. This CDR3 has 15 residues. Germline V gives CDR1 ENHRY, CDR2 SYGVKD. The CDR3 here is CAIRPSGGSYNEQFF. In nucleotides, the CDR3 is TGTGCCATCAGGCCTAGCGGGGGATCCTACAATGAGCAGTTCTTC.

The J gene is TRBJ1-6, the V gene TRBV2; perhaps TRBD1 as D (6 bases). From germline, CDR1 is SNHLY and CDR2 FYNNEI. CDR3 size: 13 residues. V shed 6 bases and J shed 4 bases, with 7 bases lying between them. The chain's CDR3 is CASRGQYNSPLHF. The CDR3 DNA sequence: TGTGCCAGCAGAGGACAGTATAATTCACCCCTCCACTTT.

CDR3 bases: TGTGCCAGCAGTTTAGAGGGGGGGACTGAAGCTTTCTTT. Its translation is CASSLEGGTEAFF. The genes are TRBV27 and TRBJ1-1, with D possibly being TRBD1 (6 bases). Germline assignment: CDR1 MNHEY and CDR2 SMNVEV (reference sequence). V was trimmed by 2 bases and J by 5 bases, leaving 9 bases between them. The CDR3 has 13 residues.

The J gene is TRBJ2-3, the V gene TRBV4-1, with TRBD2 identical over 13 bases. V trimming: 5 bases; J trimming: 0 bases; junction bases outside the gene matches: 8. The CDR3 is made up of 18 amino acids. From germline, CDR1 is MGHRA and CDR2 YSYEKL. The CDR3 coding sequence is TGCGCCAGCAGCTATAGACTAGCGGGGGGTTCTAGCACAGATACGCAGTATTTT. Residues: CASSYRLAGGSSTDTQYF.

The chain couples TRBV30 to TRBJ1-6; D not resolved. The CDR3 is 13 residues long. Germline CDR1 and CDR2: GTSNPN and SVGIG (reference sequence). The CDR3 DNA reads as TGTGCTGAGAGCCCCGCCGAGTGGGCACCCCTCCACTTT. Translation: CAESPAEWAPLHF.

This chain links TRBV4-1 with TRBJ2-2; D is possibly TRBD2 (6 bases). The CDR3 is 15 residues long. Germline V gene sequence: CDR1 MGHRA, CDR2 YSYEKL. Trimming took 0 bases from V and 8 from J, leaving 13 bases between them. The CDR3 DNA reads TGCGCCAGCAGCCAAGAGAGGTCGCGGGGAGGGGAGCTGTTTTTT. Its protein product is CASSQERSRGGELFF.

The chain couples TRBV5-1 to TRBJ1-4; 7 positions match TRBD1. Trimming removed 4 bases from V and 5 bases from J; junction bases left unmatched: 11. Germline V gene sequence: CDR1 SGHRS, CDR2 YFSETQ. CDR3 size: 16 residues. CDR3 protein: CASSQRPGQPNEKLFF. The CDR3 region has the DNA TGCGCCAGCAGCCAAAGGCCGGGACAGCCGAATGAAAAACTGTTTTTT. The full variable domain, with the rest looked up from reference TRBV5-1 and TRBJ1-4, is KAGVTQTPRYLIKTRGQQVTLSCSPISGHRSVSWYQQTPGQGLQFLFEYFSETQRNKGNFPGRFSGRQFSNSRSEMNVSTLELGDSALYLCASSQRPGQPNEKLFFGSGTQLSVL.